These 29 T cell receptor beta chains came from one sample sequenced in a study of T cell responses to AZD1222 COVID-19 vaccine. Sequenced by immunoSEQ multiplex PCR; TCRdb stores in-frame clones only, minus some. Of around 110,000 clones in the sample, approximately 85% were seen once. Sequenced material: peripheral blood, taken on day 0 of MenACWY control vaccination. These receptors all stem from an adult in good health.

CDR3 sequence (DNA): TGCGCCAGCAGCTCGGGGACAGGTTCGATTAGTGGCTACACCTTC. This translates into CASSSGTGSISGYTF. This sequence joins TRBV5-1 and TRBJ1-2, with TRBD1 matching 8 bases. CDR3 length: 15 residues. The ends lost 3 bases at V and 7 bases at J; junction bases unmatched: 11. Germline CDR1 is SGHRS and CDR2 is YFSETQ.

This chain connects TRBV28 to TRBJ2-2; no reliable D call. V dropped 3 bases and J dropped 1 base, with 9 bases sitting between them. The CDR3 has 15 residues. CDR1 is MDHEN, CDR2 SYDVKM, per germline. The chain's CDR3 is CASSLVLMNTGELFF. CDR3 DNA: TGTGCCAGCAGTTTGGTGCTTATGAACACCGGGGAGCTGTTTTTT.

V is TRBV9 and J is TRBJ2-2; 8 nucleotides line up with TRBD2. Germline V lookup: CDR1 SGDLS, CDR2 YYNGEE. The CDR3 covers 15 residues. V shed 0 bases and J 3 bases; nucleotides not matched to a gene: 1. Here the CDR3 DNA reads TGTGCCAGCAGCGTAGGGACTAGCTACACCGGGGAGCTGTTTTTT. Encoded protein: CASSVGTSYTGELFF. Supplemented by reference TRBV9 and TRBJ2-2, the full variable domain reads DSGVTQTPKHLITATGQRVTLRCSPRSGDLSVYWYQQSLDQGLQFLIQYYNGEERAKGNILERFSAQQFPDLHSELNLSSLELGDSALYFCASSVGTSYTGELFFGEGSRLTVL.

The V and J genes are TRBV7-9 and TRBJ1-6; D is unclear. Per the germline V gene, CDR1 is SEHNR and CDR2 is FQNEAQ (reference sequence). The CDR3 totals 12 residues. Trimming pared 5 bases from V and 9 bases from J, leaving 8 bases between. CDR3 loop: CASSPPGSPLHF. The CDR3 DNA reads as TGTGCCAGCAGCCCACCAGGTTCACCCCTCCACTTT.

This sequence joins TRBV27 and TRBJ1-5; D unresolved. From germline, CDR1 is MNHEY and CDR2 SMNVEV (reference sequence). V gave up 4 bases and J gave up 3 bases, with 13 bases separating them. The CDR3 consists of 15 residues. CDR3 sequence reads: CASSYRALSNQPQHF. Written as DNA, the CDR3 is TGTGCCAGCAGTTACCGGGCCTTGTCCAATCAGCCCCAGCATTTT.

J is TRBJ1-5 and V is TRBV12-3 or TRBV12-4; tentative D call: TRBD1 (6 bases). The V end was cut by 6 bases, the J end by 2 bases, with 8 bases between. The CDR3 is 13 amino acids. As DNA, the CDR3 is TGTGCCAGCAGCAGGGGTGGCAATCAGCCCCAGCATTTT. As protein: CASSRGGNQPQHF.

V and J are TRBV10-3 and TRBJ2-7; 7 nucleotides match TRBD1. Trimming removed 6 bases from V and 2 bases from J; junction bases left unmatched: 10. The CDR3 has 15 residues. In germline, CDR1 is ENHRY, CDR2 SYGVKD. The chain's CDR3 is CAIRGSRDSPYEQYF. CDR3 DNA: TGTGCCATCAGGGGGTCCCGGGACAGCCCCTACGAGCAGTACTTC.

V usage is TRBV4-1 and J usage is TRBJ1-3; D is uncertain. V lost 1 base and J lost 0, with 10 bases in between. The CDR3 consists of 16 residues. CDR1 is MGHRA and CDR2 is YSYEKL in the germline V gene. The CDR3 sequence is CASSQGQVSSGNTIYF. The CDR3 DNA follows: TGCGCCAGCAGCCAAGGGCAGGTTTCCTCTGGAAACACCATATATTTT.

The chain recombines TRBV6-7 with TRBJ2-1; 7 bases are a match to TRBD2. TRBV6-7 is an ORF, with its function uncertain. V shed 0 bases and J 2 bases; nucleotides not matched to a gene: 10. The CDR3 contains 18 residues. In DNA form, the CDR3 reads TGTGCCAGCAGTTACTCGTGCGGCGGGGGAGCCACCTACAATGAGCAGTTCTTC. Its protein product is CASSYSCGGGATYNEQFF.

V gene TRBV24-1 combines with J gene TRBJ1-4, with D possibly matching TRBD1 (5 bases). This CDR3 is 19 amino acids long. Germline V CDR1 and CDR2: KGHDR, SFDVKD. V lost 5 bases and J lost 8, with 29 bases in between. The CDR3 sequence is CATSARRGELGRRGEKLFF. The CDR3 coding sequence is TGTGCCACCAGTGCGCGCCGGGGAGAGTTAGGTCGGCGGGGCGAAAAACTGTTTTTT.

This clone appeared a few times. The rearrangement links TRBV7-2 to TRBJ2-7, with 8 bases matching TRBD2. The V gene's germline CDR1 is SGHTA and CDR2 FQGNSA. The J segment lost 2 bases and the V segment lost 1 base, leaving 10 bases of the junction unmatched. The CDR3 runs 17 residues. The CDR3 sequence: CASSLGGGRRAAYEQYF. The CDR3 coding sequence is TGTGCCAGCAGCTTAGGCGGGGGGAGGAGGGCAGCCTACGAGCAGTACTTC.

The chain combines TRBV5-6 with TRBJ2-7, with D perhaps matching TRBD1 or TRBD2 (5 bases each). Looked up from germline, CDR1 is SGHDT and CDR2 is YYEEEE. This CDR3 has 13 amino acids. Trimming cost V 0 bases and J 5 bases, with 9 bases left between them. CDR3 nucleotides: TGTGCCAGCAGCTTGGGAGGGGTCCACGAGCAGTACTTC. This codes for CASSLGGVHEQYF.

The chain joins TRBV27 to TRBJ1-2, with a possible D match to TRBD1 (6 bases). V lost 5 bases and J 1 base, leaving 14 bases between the germline ends. This CDR3 is 15 amino acids long. CDR1 and CDR2 from the germline V gene are MNHEY and SMNVEV (reference sequence). The CDR3 protein is CASSRGGNYNYGYTF. CDR3 in DNA: TGTGCCAGCAGTAGAGGGGGAAACTATAACTATGGCTACACCTTC.

The genes are TRBV4-1 and TRBJ2-3, with 9 nucleotides matching TRBD2. Germline V gene data show CDR1 as MGHRA and CDR2 as YSYEKL. J was trimmed by 0 bases and V by 4 bases; bases with no gene match: 8. This CDR3 has 17 residues. CDR3 bases: TGCGCCAGCAGCCCCCGCCCTAGCGGGGCTAGCACAGATACGCAGTATTTT. The encoded protein is CASSPRPSGASTDTQYF.

This chain uses TRBV6-1 with TRBJ2-7, with TRBD2 as a possible D gene (5 bases). Germline V lookup: CDR1 MNHNS, CDR2 SASEGT. V was clipped by 0 bases and J by 0 bases, with 12 bases between them. The CDR3 has 16 residues. This CDR3 reads CASSEALLGPSYEQYF. The CDR3 DNA follows: TGTGCCAGCAGTGAAGCCCTACTAGGGCCCTCCTACGAGCAGTACTTC.

The chain employs TRBV3-1 (or the pseudogene TRBV3-2) and TRBJ1-2; 9 bases agree with TRBD1. Germline assignment: CDR1 LGHDT and CDR2 YNNKEL (reference sequence). V trimming: 1 base; J trimming: 5 bases; junction bases outside the gene matches: 8. The CDR3 is 16 residues long. CDR3 loop: CASSQGSQGAFYGYTF. The CDR3 DNA follows: TGTGCCAGCAGCCAAGGGTCACAGGGGGCATTTTATGGCTACACCTTC.

About this clone: The same CDR3 also results from other DNA sequences found in this sample. The rearrangement uses TRBV12-3 or TRBV12-4 and TRBJ1-1; unclear D gene. The ends were cut back, 2 bases at V and 1 base at J, with 5 bases in the middle. CDR3 length: 13 amino acids. CDR3 sequence: CASSLTGNTEAFF. As DNA, the CDR3 is TGTGCCAGCAGTTTAACGGGGAACACTGAAGCTTTCTTT.

The chain employs TRBV2 and TRBJ2-7; D may correspond to TRBD1 or TRBD2 (5 bases each). The CDR3 is made up of 12 amino acids. Germline CDR1 is SNHLY and CDR2 is FYNNEI. Trimming took 10 bases from V and 4 from J, leaving 14 bases between them. The CDR3 DNA reads as TGTGCCATCAGGGACGGGAATTACGAGCAGTACTTC. Encoded protein: CAIRDGNYEQYF. Drawing the rest from reference TRBV2 and TRBJ2-7, the complete variable domain is EPEVTQTPSHQVTQMGQEVILRCVPISNHLYFYWYRQILGQKVEFLVSFYNNEISEKSEIFDDQFSVERPDGSNFTLKIRSTKLEDSAMYFCAIRDGNYEQYFGPGTRLTVT.

CDR3 sequence (DNA): TGTGCCAGCAGCTTAGAGGCGGGACTAGGATACGAGCAGTACTTC. Residues: CASSLEAGLGYEQYF. The rearrangement joins TRBV11-2 to TRBJ2-7; 8 positions match TRBD2. CDR3 length equals 15 residues. The germline gives CDR1 SGHAT, CDR2 FQNNGV. The V gene end was trimmed by 0 bases and the J gene end by 4 bases; junction bases not matched to a gene: 5.

CDR3 bases: TGTGCCAGCAGTTCCGGCGGGCCATCCTACAATGAGCAGTTCTTC. Its protein product is CASSSGGPSYNEQFF. J is TRBJ2-1 and V is TRBV28; D may be TRBD2 (5 bases). This CDR3 is 15 amino acids long. V lost 4 bases and J 1 base, leaving 11 bases between the germline ends. The germline V gene has CDR1 MDHEN and CDR2 SYDVKM.

The rearrangement uses TRBV9 and TRBJ1-1; D call uncertain. Trimming took 4 bases from V and 2 from J, leaving 18 bases between them. The CDR3 has 16 residues. Germline V gene sequence: CDR1 SGDLS, CDR2 YYNGEE. The CDR3 is CASSSTPIATNTEAFF. The CDR3 DNA follows: TGTGCCAGCAGCTCAACCCCAATAGCCACTAACACTGAAGCTTTCTTT.

V and J are TRBV5-6 and TRBJ1-5; 9 positions match TRBD1. The J segment lost 0 bases and the V segment lost 4 bases, leaving 8 bases of the junction unmatched. This CDR3 is built from 17 residues. The germline V gene has CDR1 SGHDT and CDR2 YYEEEE. In DNA form, the CDR3 reads TGTGCCAGCAGCATGGACAGGGGACGATATAGCAATCAGCCCCAGCATTTT. Translated: CASSMDRGRYSNQPQHF.

This chain connects TRBV9 to TRBJ2-7; 7 bases are shared with TRBD2. The CDR3 totals 15 residues. Per germline, CDR1 SGDLS and CDR2 YYNGEE. The trim removed 0 bases at V and 2 bases at J, leaving 5 bases unmatched. The CDR3 spells CASSVEASGPYEQYF. The DNA for the CDR3 is TGTGCCAGCAGCGTAGAGGCTAGCGGCCCCTACGAGCAGTACTTC.

This clone was counted once. Distinct nucleotide sequences in the sample also encode this CDR3. The rearrangement joins TRBV28 to TRBJ2-7; a weak D match, TRBD1 (5 bases). The germline gives CDR1 MDHEN, CDR2 SYDVKM. V was trimmed by 2 bases and J by 4 bases, leaving 6 bases between them. CDR3 length: 12 residues. CDR3 protein: CASSLQGYEQYF. CDR3 nucleotide sequence: TGTGCCAGCAGTTTACAGGGATACGAGCAGTACTTC.

The chain employs TRBV11-2 and TRBJ2-7, with D tentatively TRBD2 (6 bases). Germline-derived CDR1 and CDR2 are SGHAT and FQNNGV. The CDR3 has 12 residues. V lost 8 bases, J lost 1 base, and 9 bases lay in between. The CDR3 DNA reads TGTGCCAGCGGGACTGCTTCCTACGAGCAGTACTTC. This encodes CASGTASYEQYF. The full variable domain, completed using reference TRBV11-2 and TRBJ2-7, is EAGVAQSPRYKIIEKRQSVAFWCNPISGHATLYWYQQILGQGPKLLIQFQNNGVVDDSQLPKDRFSAERLKGVDSTLKIQPAKLEDSAVYLCASGTASYEQYFGPGTRLTVT.

This chain connects TRBV9 to TRBJ1-2; D is unclear. CDR1 is SGDLS and CDR2 is YYNGEE in the germline V gene. The CDR3 totals 13 residues. V lost 1 base, J lost 8 bases, and 12 bases lay in between. The CDR3 coding sequence is TGTGCCAGCAGCGTACAGGCTACCTACGGCTACACCTTC. Protein: CASSVQATYGYTF.

The chain is built from TRBV6-1 and TRBJ2-5, with D possibly being TRBD2 (6 bases). Germline CDR1 MNHNS, CDR2 SASEGT. V lost 3 bases to trimming and J lost 5 bases, with 10 bases between them. The CDR3 length is 13 residues. The DNA for the CDR3 is TGTGCCAGCAGTGAGTGGAGGGGCGAGACCCAGTACTTC. It codes for CASSEWRGETQYF.

V is TRBV6-4 and J is TRBJ1-3; tentative D call: TRBD1 (6 bases). The germline gives CDR1 MRHNA, CDR2 SNTAGT. V shed 0 bases and J shed 2 bases, with 11 bases lying between them. CDR3 length equals 16 residues. The CDR3 sequence: CASSDSGGGAGNTIYF. For the CDR3, the DNA is TGTGCCAGCAGTGACTCAGGTGGGGGCGCTGGAAACACCATATATTTT.

This sequence joins TRBV7-9 and TRBJ2-2; tentative D call: TRBD2 (5 bases). The ends were cut back, 5 bases at V and 5 bases at J, with 9 bases in the middle. Looked up from germline, CDR1 is SEHNR and CDR2 is FQNEAQ (reference sequence). This CDR3 spans 13 amino acids. CDR3 protein: CASSRTRTGELFF. The DNA for the CDR3 is TGTGCCAGCAGCCGAACTAGAACCGGGGAGCTGTTTTTT.